What follows is one T cell receptor (beta chain) and its context. Its antigen is as yet unknown. This CDR3 is 15 amino acids long. CDR1 is SGHRS and CDR2 is YFSETQ in the germline V gene. Trimming removed 0 bases from V and 2 bases from J; junction bases left unmatched: 4. Via MiXCR, TCRdb re-called the reads, giving one row per CDR3 protein. The sample carries roughly 250,000 distinct CDR3 sequences, more than 9% recorded once. The data were obtained in a study of T cell repertoires in cytomegalovirus infection. Study details: Both CMV infection and a matching HLA type were indicated by public TCR beta signatures.

Study-level results: Carriers of CMV plus the relevant HLA were identified by cumulative public TCR beta family frequency. Dominating the ex vivo response were TCR beta clonotypes that were CMV-specific and HLA-C-restricted.

This TCR derives from a human donor in good health (CMV status not recorded). Some clones in this sample may be carry-over from other donors' samples. What was sequenced was PBMCs. The chain uses TRBV5-1 and TRBJ2-7; 8 bases are shared with TRBD1. The CDR3 spells CASSLESGGPYEQYF. DNA for the CDR3: TGCGCCAGCAGCTTGGAGTCAGGGGGCCCCTACGAGCAGTACTTC.